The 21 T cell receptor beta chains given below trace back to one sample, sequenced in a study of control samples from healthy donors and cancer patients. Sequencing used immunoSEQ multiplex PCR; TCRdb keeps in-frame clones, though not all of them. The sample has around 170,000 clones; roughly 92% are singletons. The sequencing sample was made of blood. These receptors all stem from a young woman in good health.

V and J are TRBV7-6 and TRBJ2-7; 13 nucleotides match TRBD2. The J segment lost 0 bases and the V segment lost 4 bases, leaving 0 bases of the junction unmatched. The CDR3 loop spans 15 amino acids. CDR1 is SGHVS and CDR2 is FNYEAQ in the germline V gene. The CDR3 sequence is CASSWTSGSSYEQYF. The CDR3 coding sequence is TGTGCCAGCAGCTGGACTAGCGGGAGCTCCTACGAGCAGTACTTC.

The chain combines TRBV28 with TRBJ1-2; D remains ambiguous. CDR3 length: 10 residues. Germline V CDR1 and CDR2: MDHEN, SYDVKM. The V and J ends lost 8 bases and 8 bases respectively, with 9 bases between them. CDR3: CASERRGYTF. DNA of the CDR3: TGTGCCAGCGAGAGGAGGGGCTACACCTTC.

CDR3 bases: TGTGCCAGCAGTATATACAGGGGAGGGTCAGATACGCAGTATTTT. As protein: CASSIYRGGSDTQYF. The V call is TRBV28, the J call TRBJ2-3; D may be TRBD1 or TRBD2 (7 bases each). Germline CDR1 is MDHEN and CDR2 is SYDVKM. V lost 5 bases, J lost 4 bases, and 16 bases lay in between. This CDR3 is built from 15 residues.

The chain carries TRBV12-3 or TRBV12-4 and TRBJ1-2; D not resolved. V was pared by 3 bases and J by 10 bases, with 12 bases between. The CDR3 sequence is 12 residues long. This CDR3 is CASSFQPGNYTF. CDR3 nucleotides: TGTGCCAGCAGTTTCCAGCCGGGCAACTACACCTTC.

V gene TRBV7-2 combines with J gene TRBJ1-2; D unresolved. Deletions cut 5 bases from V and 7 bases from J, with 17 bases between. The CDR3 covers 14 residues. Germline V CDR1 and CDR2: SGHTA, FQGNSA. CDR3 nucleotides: TGTGCCAGCAGCCCCTCAGTTCTTCTGCTTGGCTACACCTTC. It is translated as CASSPSVLLLGYTF.

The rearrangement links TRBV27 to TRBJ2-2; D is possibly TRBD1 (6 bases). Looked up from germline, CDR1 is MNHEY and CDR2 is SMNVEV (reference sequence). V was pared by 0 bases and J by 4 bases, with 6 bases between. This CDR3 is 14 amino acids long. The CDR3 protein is CASSLSRGTGELFF. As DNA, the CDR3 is TGTGCCAGCAGTTTATCCAGGGGCACCGGGGAGCTGTTTTTT.

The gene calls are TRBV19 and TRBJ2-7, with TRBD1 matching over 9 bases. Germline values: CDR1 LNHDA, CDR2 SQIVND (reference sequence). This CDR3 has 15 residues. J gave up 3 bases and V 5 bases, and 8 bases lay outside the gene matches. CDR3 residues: CASSSAGTGIYEQYF. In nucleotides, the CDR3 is TGTGCCAGTAGTTCGGCCGGGACAGGGATCTACGAGCAGTACTTC.

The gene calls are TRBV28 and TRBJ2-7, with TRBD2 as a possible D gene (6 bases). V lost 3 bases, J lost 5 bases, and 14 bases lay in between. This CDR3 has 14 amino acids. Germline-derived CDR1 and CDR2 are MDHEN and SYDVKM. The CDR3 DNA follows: TGTGCCAGCAGTTTGGTGACTAGTTTCCACGAGCAGTACTTC. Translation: CASSLVTSFHEQYF.

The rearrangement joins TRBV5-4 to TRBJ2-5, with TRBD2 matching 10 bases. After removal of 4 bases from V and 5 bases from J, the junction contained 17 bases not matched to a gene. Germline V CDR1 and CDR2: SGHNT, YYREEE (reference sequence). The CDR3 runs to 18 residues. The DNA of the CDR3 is TGTGCCAGCAGCCCTTTCATGCTAGCGGGAGTATCTGGGGAGACCCAGTACTTC. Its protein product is CASSPFMLAGVSGETQYF.

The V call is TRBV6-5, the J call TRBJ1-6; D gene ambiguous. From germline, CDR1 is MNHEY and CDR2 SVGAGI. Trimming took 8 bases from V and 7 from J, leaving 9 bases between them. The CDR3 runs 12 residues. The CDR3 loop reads CASSDGNSPLHF. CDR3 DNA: TGTGCCAGCTCGGACGGGAATTCACCCCTCCACTTT.

CDR3 nucleotides: TGTGCCAGCAGCTTTAGGAAAGCGAACACTGAAGCTTTCTTT. This codes for CASSFRKANTEAFF. This chain uses TRBV7-9 with TRBJ1-1; D is uncertain. This CDR3 has 14 amino acids. Per germline, CDR1 SEHNR and CDR2 FQNEAQ (reference sequence). Trimming pared 3 bases from V and 1 base from J, leaving 9 bases between.

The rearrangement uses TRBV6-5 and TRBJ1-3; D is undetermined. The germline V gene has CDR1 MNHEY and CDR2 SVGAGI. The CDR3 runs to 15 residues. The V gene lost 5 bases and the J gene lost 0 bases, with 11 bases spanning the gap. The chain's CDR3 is CASSPLFHSGNTIYF. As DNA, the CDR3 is TGTGCCAGCAGTCCCCTGTTTCACTCTGGAAACACCATATATTTT.

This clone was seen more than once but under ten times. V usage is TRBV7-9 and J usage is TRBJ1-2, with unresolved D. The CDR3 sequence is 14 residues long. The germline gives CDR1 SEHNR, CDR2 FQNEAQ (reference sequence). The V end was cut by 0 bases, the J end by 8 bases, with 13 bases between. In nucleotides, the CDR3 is TGTGCCAGCAGCTTAGCAGACTTTACGAGGGGCTACACCTTC. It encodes CASSLADFTRGYTF.

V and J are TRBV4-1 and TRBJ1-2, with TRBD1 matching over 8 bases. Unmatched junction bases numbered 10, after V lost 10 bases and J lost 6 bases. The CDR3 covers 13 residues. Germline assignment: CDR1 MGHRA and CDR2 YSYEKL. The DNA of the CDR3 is TGCGCCACCCGAACCCCGGACAGGGATGGCTACACCTTC. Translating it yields CATRTPDRDGYTF.

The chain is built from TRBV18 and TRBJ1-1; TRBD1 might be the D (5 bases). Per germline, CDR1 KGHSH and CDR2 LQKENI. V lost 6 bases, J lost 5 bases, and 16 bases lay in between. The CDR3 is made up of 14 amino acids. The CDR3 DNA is TGTGCCAGCTCTCCCAACGACAGAGGTACTGAAGCTTTCTTT. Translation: CASSPNDRGTEAFF.

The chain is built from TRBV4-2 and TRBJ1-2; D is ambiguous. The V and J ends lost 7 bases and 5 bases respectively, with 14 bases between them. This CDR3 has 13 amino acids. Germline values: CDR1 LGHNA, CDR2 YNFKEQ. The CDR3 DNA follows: TGTGCCAGCAACTCCCCGGGCTCTTATGGCTACACCTTC. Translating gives CASNSPGSYGYTF.

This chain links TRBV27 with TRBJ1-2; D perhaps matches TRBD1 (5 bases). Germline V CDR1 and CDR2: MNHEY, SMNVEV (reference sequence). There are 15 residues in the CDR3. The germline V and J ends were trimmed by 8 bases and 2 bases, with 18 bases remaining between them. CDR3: CASGDSGLGNYGYTF. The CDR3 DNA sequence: TGTGCCAGCGGGGACTCGGGGTTGGGGAACTATGGCTACACCTTC.

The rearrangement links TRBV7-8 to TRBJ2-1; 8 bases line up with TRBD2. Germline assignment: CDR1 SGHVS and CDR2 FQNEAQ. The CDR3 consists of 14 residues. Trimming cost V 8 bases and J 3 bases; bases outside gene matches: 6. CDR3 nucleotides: TGTGCCAGCGGTCCGGGGGGGCTCTACAATGAGCAGTTCTTC. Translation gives CASGPGGLYNEQFF.

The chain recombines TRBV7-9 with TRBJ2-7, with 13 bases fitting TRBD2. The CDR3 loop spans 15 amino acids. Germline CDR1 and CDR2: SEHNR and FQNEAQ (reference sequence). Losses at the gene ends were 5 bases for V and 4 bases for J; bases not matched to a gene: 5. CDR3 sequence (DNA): TGTGCCAGCAGCCTCTGGACTAGCGGGAGTTACGAGCAGTACTTC. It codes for CASSLWTSGSYEQYF. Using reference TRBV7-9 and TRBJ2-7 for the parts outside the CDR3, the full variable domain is DTGVSQNPRHKITKRGQNVTFRCDPISEHNRLYWYRQTLGQGPEFLTYFQNEAQLEKSRLLSDRFSAERPKGSFSTLEIQRTEQGDSAMYLCASSLWTSGSYEQYFGPGTRLTVT.

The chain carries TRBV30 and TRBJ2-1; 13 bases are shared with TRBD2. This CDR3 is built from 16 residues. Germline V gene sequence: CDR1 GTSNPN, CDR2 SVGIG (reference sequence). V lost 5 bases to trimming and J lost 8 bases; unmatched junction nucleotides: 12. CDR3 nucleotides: TGTGCCTGGGATCCGGGACTAGCGGGAAATACAGATGAGCAGTTCTTC. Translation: CAWDPGLAGNTDEQFF.

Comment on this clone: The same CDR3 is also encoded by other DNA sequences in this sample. The CDR3 sequence is CSASPSGRGNEQFF. CDR3 in DNA: TGCAGTGCTAGTCCTAGCGGGAGAGGCAATGAGCAGTTCTTC. This chain joins TRBV20-1 and TRBJ2-1, with 10 bases fitting TRBD2. Germline lookup yields CDR1 DFQATT and CDR2 SNEGSKA (reference sequence). The CDR3 has 14 residues. J was trimmed by 6 bases and V by 3 bases; bases with no gene match: 5.